A selection of T cell receptor beta chains follows, all from one sample in a study of T-cell memory formation after mild COVID-19. TCRdb called the 5' RACE reads again in MiXCR, with one record for every CDR3 protein. The sample lists 550,000 to 700,000 distinct CDR3 sequences; 15% to 20% were seen once. The sample taken for sequencing was PBMCs or a T cell subset sorted from them (not recorded which). The receptors were gathered from an adult woman who had mild COVID-19 (a few samples of this study predate the infection). Cell type and time point are not known. Each CDR3 is given without its conserved first and last residue. Size values are once, few and many counts, or a class for expanded clones, and some rows have none.

abundance	j_gene	v_gene	CDR3aa
few	TRBJ2-3	TRBV5-6	ASSGARKDTQY
NA	TRBJ1-5	TRBV6-1	ASSVSKNSNQPQH
few	TRBJ2-1	TRBV7-6	ASSLAVADNEQF
NA	TRBJ2-3	TRBV6-5	ASSLWGRVTDTQY
few	TRBJ1-2	TRBV20-1	SATGVAGQGYGYT
few	TRBJ2-3	TRBV24-1	ATSGTTDTQY
many	TRBJ1-2	TRBV7-9	ASSLPGQPYYT
NA	TRBJ1-6	TRBV12-3/TRBV12-4	ASTQISGGRQRVNSPLH
many	TRBJ2-3	TRBV6-5	ASRNPGSDTQY
NA	TRBJ2-1	TRBV11-2	ASSLERAGASYNEQF
NA	TRBJ1-4	TRBV10-2	ASSIQDFREKLF
few	TRBJ1-3	TRBV20-1	SAGGGQLSGNTIY
few	TRBJ1-1	TRBV5-1	ASSFESPNTEAF
many	TRBJ2-3	TRBV6-5	ASRDLVADTQY
NA	TRBJ2-1	TRBV4-1	ASRRGRGGTDNEQF
NA	TRBJ2-7	TRBV20-1	SARETGLSSYEQY
NA	TRBJ1-1	TRBV6-6	ASTTGAAATEAF
few	TRBJ2-1	TRBV7-7	ASSLLGAINEQF
NA	TRBJ2-1	TRBV24-1	ATSDFTGAPNNEQF
many	TRBJ2-2	TRBV7-9	ASSLNGNTGELF
many	TRBJ2-5	TRBV20-1	SARGGTTGRETQY
few	TRBJ1-3	TRBV11-3	ASSRGAGNTIY
NA	TRBJ1-5	TRBV27	ASSPLGGRGNQPQH
once	TRBJ2-1	TRBV7-3	ASSSGVTNNEQF
few	TRBJ2-5	TRBV4-1	ASSQDREEGARPETQY
NA	TRBJ1-2	TRBV24-1	ATSDEQGAAVSGYT
NA	TRBJ1-2	TRBV12-3/TRBV12-4	ASSLIARANYGYT
many	TRBJ2-2	TRBV7-9	ASSLGAGQFTGELF
NA	TRBJ1-5	TRBV7-6	ASSFGGEEPQH
few	TRBJ2-7	TRBV6-5	ASSYSKLAVTYEQY
NA	TRBJ1-2	TRBV12-3/TRBV12-4	ASSLLSANYGYT
NA	TRBJ2-7	TRBV20-1	SARVFRGQEQY
few	TRBJ2-2	TRBV4-1	ASSHPLAGVVTGELF
few	TRBJ2-4	TRBV5-1	ASALGGQNIQY
many	TRBJ2-1	TRBV29-1	SVYPSGSFEQF
NA	TRBJ1-2	TRBV27	ASSHDRANYGYT
few	TRBJ2-1	TRBV12-3/TRBV12-4	ASSLGGLAGGWNEQF
many	TRBJ2-3	TRBV5-1	ASSLLGVSTDTQY
NA	TRBJ2-7	TRBV4-3	ASSQDSTSEQY
once	TRBJ2-3	TRBV14	ASTSRTGDTQY
NA	TRBJ2-1	TRBV9	ASSEKTKGGHNEQF
few	TRBJ1-4	TRBV5-6	ASSRPGRDNEKLF